This paragraph covers one T cell receptor beta chain sequence. Primers included in the PCR were 60 Vbeta and 13 Jbeta primers. The data were produced by immunoSEQ multiplex PCR, yet TCRdb's version contains in-frame clones alone and is incomplete. The data show some 120,000 clones, about four fifths seen once. The source of the sample is a study of cytomegalovirus exposure and HLA in healthy donors. CDR3 size: 18 residues. V shed 6 bases and J 3 bases; nucleotides not matched to a gene: 12. Germline assignment: CDR1 LNHDA and CDR2 SQIVND (reference sequence). Sequenced material: PBMCs. This chain connects TRBV19 to TRBJ1-5, with 12 positions matching TRBD1. The receptor comes from a young man in good health and CMV-seropositive. This chain's CDR3 is CASRPTFGTGGFNQPQHF. The DNA of the CDR3 is TGTGCCAGTAGACCTACTTTTGGGACAGGGGGCTTCAATCAGCCCCAGCATTTT.